Following are 15 T cell receptor beta chains from one sample sequenced in a study of cytomegalovirus exposure and HLA in healthy donors. 13 Jbeta primers and 60 Vbeta primers were used for the PCR. TCRdb keeps only in-frame clones here, not all; method: immunoSEQ multiplex PCR. Here the sample spans approximately 210,000 clones, around 87% being singletons. Sequencing was carried out using PBMCs. The receptors derive from a young woman in good health and CMV-seronegative.

The chain has TRBV2 and TRBJ2-7; D is ambiguous. The ends were cut back, 8 bases at V and 4 bases at J, with 18 bases in the middle. Germline CDR1 SNHLY, CDR2 FYNNEI. This CDR3 spans 14 amino acids. The CDR3, as DNA: TGTGCCAGCCGAGAGGTTTTGGGTCCGTACGAGCAGTACTTC. Translation: CASREVLGPYEQYF. Full variable domain (remainder filled in from reference TRBV2 and TRBJ2-7): EPEVTQTPSHQVTQMGQEVILRCVPISNHLYFYWYRQILGQKVEFLVSFYNNEISEKSEIFDDQFSVERPDGSNFTLKIRSTKLEDSAMYFCASREVLGPYEQYFGPGTRLTVT.

The chain recombines TRBV5-1 with TRBJ1-1; a weak D match, TRBD1 (5 bases). Trimming took 0 bases from V and 5 from J, leaving 8 bases between them. Germline V gene data show CDR1 as SGHRS and CDR2 as YFSETQ. This CDR3 spans 13 amino acids. The CDR3 reads CASSLGGETEAFF. The CDR3 bases are TGCGCCAGCAGCTTGGGGGGGGAGACTGAAGCTTTCTTT.

The chain recombines TRBV7-8 with TRBJ1-3; D possibly corresponds to TRBD1 (6 bases). Germline-derived CDR1 and CDR2 are SGHVS and FQNEAQ. This CDR3 spans 19 amino acids. Trimming stripped 1 base from V and 1 base from J, with 20 bases between. DNA of the CDR3: TGTGCCAGCAGCTTAGTTGCAGCTAGAGGGGGGGAATCTGGAAACACCATATATTTT. Its protein is CASSLVAARGGESGNTIYF.

The chain is built from TRBV10-3 and TRBJ2-5; TRBD1 matches at 9 bases. The J call may be incorrect, as the DNA end agrees better with TRBJ2-7. This CDR3 spans 15 amino acids. The germline gives CDR1 ENHRY, CDR2 SYGVKD. The CDR3 loop is CAISEPGTGRNEQYF. CDR3 sequence (DNA): TGTGCCATCAGTGAACCAGGGACAGGGAGAAACGAGCAGTACTTC.

This clone was observed a single time. The CDR3 loop reads CSVSYSLDSPLHF. The DNA of the CDR3 is TGCAGCGTGAGTTACAGTTTGGATTCACCCCTCCACTTT. The chain uses TRBV29-1 and TRBJ1-6; D unclear. The germline gives CDR1 SQVTM, CDR2 ANQGSEA. With 6 bases removed from V and 8 bases from J, the gap between germline ends came to 14 bases. The CDR3 extends over 13 amino acids.

This chain uses TRBV5-4 with TRBJ2-1, with TRBD1 as a possible D gene (5 bases). CDR3 length: 12 amino acids. V lost 4 bases and J lost 10, with 12 bases in between. Germline V gives CDR1 SGHNT, CDR2 YYREEE (reference sequence). For the CDR3, the DNA is TGTGCCAGCAGCCCCACAGGAAGGGAGCAGTTCTTC. Translating gives CASSPTGREQFF.

The rearrangement uses TRBV27 and TRBJ1-2; no clear D gene. V lost 7 bases, J lost 2 bases, and 17 bases lay in between. The CDR3 spans 15 residues. Per the germline V gene, CDR1 is MNHEY and CDR2 is SMNVEV (reference sequence). CDR3 sequence: CASKESDSGNYGYTF. Here the CDR3 DNA reads TGTGCCAGCAAGGAATCGGACTCCGGGAACTATGGCTACACCTTC.

The chain is built from TRBV4-3 and TRBJ2-1; weak D call: TRBD2 (5 bases). This CDR3 has 15 amino acids. Trimming shortened V by 0 bases and J by 9 bases, and 15 bases separated the two germline ends. Germline assignment: CDR1 LGHNA and CDR2 YSLEER. The CDR3 spells CASSQDHTSGSEQFF. The CDR3 bases are TGCGCCAGCAGCCAAGATCATACTAGTGGTAGTGAGCAGTTCTTC.

This clone has only one observation. The rearrangement uses TRBV30 and TRBJ2-6, with 12 bases fitting TRBD2. V trimming: 2 bases; J trimming: 12 bases; junction bases outside the gene matches: 14. Germline V gene data show CDR1 as GTSNPN and CDR2 as SVGIG (reference sequence). The CDR3 contains 17 residues. The CDR3 spells CAWSLRLAGAPGSVLTF. The CDR3 DNA reads as TGTGCCTGGAGTCTAAGACTAGCGGGAGCCCCAGGGAGCGTCCTGACTTTC.

V gene TRBV28 combines with J gene TRBJ1-6, with no clear D. CDR3 size: 17 residues. Germline CDR1 and CDR2: MDHEN and SYDVKM. V lost 7 bases, J lost 3 bases, and 19 bases lay in between. CDR3 sequence (DNA): TGTGCCAGCAACTACGCGGGCCGGGCGGGCTATAATTCACCCCTCCACTTT. Protein: CASNYAGRAGYNSPLHF.

The chain couples TRBV29-1 to TRBJ2-1, with TRBD2 matching 11 bases. The germline gives CDR1 SQVTM, CDR2 ANQGSEA. V was pared by 3 bases and J by 0 bases, with 10 bases of the junction left unmatched. This CDR3 comprises 18 residues. The CDR3 DNA sequence: TGCAGCGTTGAGGGGTTAGCGGGGGGGCTTGTCTCCTACAATGAGCAGTTCTTC. The encoded protein is CSVEGLAGGLVSYNEQFF.

The genes are TRBV7-8 and TRBJ1-4; 8 bases match TRBD1. Trimming at V came to 2 bases and at J to 7 bases, leaving 15 bases not matched to a gene. The germline CDR1 and CDR2 sequences are SGHVS and FQNEAQ. The CDR3 loop spans 18 amino acids. This CDR3 is CASSLKILWTGYGEKLFF. CDR3 nucleotides: TGTGCCAGCAGCTTAAAGATTCTCTGGACAGGGTATGGTGAAAAACTGTTTTTT.

The rearrangement joins TRBV2 to TRBJ2-7; D perhaps matches TRBD1 (5 bases). The germline V gene has CDR1 SNHLY and CDR2 FYNNEI. Trimming shortened V by 7 bases and J by 6 bases, and 10 bases separated the two germline ends. The CDR3 consists of 11 residues. The CDR3 spells CASTYRLEQYF. The CDR3 coding sequence is TGTGCCAGCACCTACAGGCTCGAGCAGTACTTC. The entire variable domain, with the rest obtained from reference TRBV2 and TRBJ2-7, is as follows: EPEVTQTPSHQVTQMGQEVILRCVPISNHLYFYWYRQILGQKVEFLVSFYNNEISEKSEIFDDQFSVERPDGSNFTLKIRSTKLEDSAMYFCASTYRLEQYFGPGTRLTVT.

V gene TRBV5-1 combines with J gene TRBJ2-7, with D possibly matching TRBD1 (6 bases). Trimming shortened V by 4 bases and J by 5 bases, and 16 bases separated the two germline ends. The CDR3 loop spans 14 amino acids. Germline CDR1 reads SGHRS; CDR2 reads YFSETQ. In DNA form, the CDR3 reads TGCGCCAGCAGCACCAGGGGTAAGAGAGACGAGCAGTACTTC. As protein: CASSTRGKRDEQYF.

The J gene is TRBJ1-6, the V gene TRBV7-8; possible D gene TRBD1, 5 bases. Germline V lookup: CDR1 SGHVS, CDR2 FQNEAQ. The CDR3 has 15 amino acids. Trimming cost V 5 bases and J 2 bases, with 10 bases left between them. CDR3 sequence: CASSPAGTYNSPLHF. CDR3 sequence (DNA): TGTGCCAGCAGCCCTGCAGGGACCTATAATTCACCCCTCCACTTT.